This T cell receptor (beta chain) was profiled in a study of blood T cell repertoires in COVID-19. The overall study: T cells, B-cell-depleted T cells, or PBMCs supplied cDNA or gDNA.

The V gene's germline CDR1 is GTSNPN and CDR2 SVGIG (reference sequence). V gave up 5 bases and J gave up 5 bases, with 10 bases separating them. CDR3 length equals 13 residues. Methods used by the authors: Reference gene primer amplification gave estimated nucleated cell counts. Produced via immunoSEQ multiplex PCR; TCRdb's table is partial and in-frame only. V, J and clone size were drawn from that table, and D and trimming were deduced from the DNA. The table shows around 100,000 clones, with about 90% occurring only once. Sample: peripheral blood. This TCR was sampled from a man between 25 and 39 years old in a cohort sampled during active COVID-19. The chain links TRBV30 to TRBJ1-6, with D perhaps matching TRBD1 (6 bases). The DNA of the CDR3 is TGTGCCTGGGAGGACAGCAATAATTCACCCCTCCACTTT. Translated, it gives CAWEDSNNSPLHF.